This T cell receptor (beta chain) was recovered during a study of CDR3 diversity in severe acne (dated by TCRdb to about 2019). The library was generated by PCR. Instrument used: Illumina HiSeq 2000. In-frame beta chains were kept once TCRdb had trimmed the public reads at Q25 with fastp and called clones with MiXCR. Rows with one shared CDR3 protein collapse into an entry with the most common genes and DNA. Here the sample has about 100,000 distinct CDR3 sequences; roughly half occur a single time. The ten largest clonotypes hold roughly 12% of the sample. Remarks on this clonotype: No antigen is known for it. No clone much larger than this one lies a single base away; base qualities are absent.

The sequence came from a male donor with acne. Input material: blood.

This receptor carries the CDR3 CASSQDIDRGRITNEKLFF. The DNA sequence is TGTGCCAGCAGCCAAGATATCGACAGGGGCCGGATAACTAATGAAAAACTGTTTTTT. This chain joins TRBV25-1 to TRBJ1-4; 8 central bases correspond to TRBD1. From the cysteine up to the phenylalanine, the CDR3 has a length of 19 residues. The CDR3 DNA has 57 bases and is translated from base 1. CDR1 and CDR2 are read off the germline V gene as MGHDK and SYGVNS. V loses 6 bases at its end and J loses 1 base; junction bases beyond the gene matches: 16.